The sequence of this T cell receptor beta chain was determined in a study of naive and memory T cell subsets. This clonotype was recorded many times. Both TRBC1 and TRBC2 were covered by a beta constant-region primer of two equimolar oligonucleotides. Ligated cDNA was amplified by four rounds of PCR with nested alpha and beta constant-region primers and SP2. TCRdb used MiXCR to reprocess the UMI-ligation and nested PCR reads, holding one entry per CDR3 protein. The data hold over 65,000 distinct CDR3 sequences, with approximately 9.2% observed a single time. Sequencing used naive CD8+ T cells from blood. The TCR comes from a human donor in good health.

The CDR3 DNA reads as TGTGCCAGCTCACCCGAGTTAGTCCGCTGGGGGAACACTGAAGCTTTCTTT. It yields the protein CASSPELVRWGNTEAFF. This chain links TRBV18 with TRBJ1-1, with D unresolved. V lost 3 bases and J lost 1, with 18 bases in between. The germline gives CDR1 KGHSH, CDR2 LQKENI. The CDR3 loop spans 17 amino acids.